Listed here are 27 T cell receptor beta chains from one sample, sequenced in a study of T cell changes during pregnancy in multiple sclerosis. Sequencing used immunoSEQ multiplex PCR; TCRdb keeps in-frame clones, though not all of them. The repertoire includes tens of thousands of clones, over 85% of them detected once, and approximately 3% sits in the top ten. The source material was CD8+ T cells from peripheral blood mononuclear cells, sampled before pregnancy. These receptor sequences come from a female donor with multiple sclerosis, enrolled in a pregnancy study.

The gene calls are TRBV7-2 and TRBJ2-4; possible D gene TRBD1, 6 bases. The CDR3 runs 14 residues. V shed 5 bases and J shed 7 bases, with 15 bases lying between them. The germline V gene encodes CDR1 SGHTA and CDR2 FQGNSA. The CDR3 here is CASSGTGFNNIQYF. DNA for the CDR3: TGTGCCAGCAGCGGCACAGGGTTTAACAACATTCAGTACTTC.

This chain joins TRBV2 and TRBJ2-7; the match to TRBD1 covers 9 bases. This CDR3 spans 14 amino acids. Germline V gene data show CDR1 as SNHLY and CDR2 as FYNNEI. The V gene end was trimmed by 5 bases and the J gene end by 7 bases; junction bases not matched to a gene: 9. CDR3 sequence (DNA): TGTGCCAGCAGTCCTGGGACAGGGCTTAAGGAGCAGTACTTC. Residues: CASSPGTGLKEQYF.

This rearrangement joins TRBV7-3 to TRBJ1-1; perhaps TRBD1 as D (5 bases). V was pared by 5 bases and J by 5 bases, with 18 bases between. In germline, CDR1 is SGHTA, CDR2 FQGTGA. This CDR3 spans 15 amino acids. The CDR3 DNA follows: TGTGCCAGCAGCCAAGGGACGGCCGGAGGGACTGAAGCTTTCTTT. This codes for CASSQGTAGGTEAFF.

A few counts support this clone. This chain connects TRBV9 to TRBJ2-7; D remains ambiguous. This CDR3 region has 12 residues. CDR1 and CDR2 (germline): SGDLS, YYNGEE. Trimming took 4 bases from V and 4 from J, leaving 9 bases between them. CDR3 sequence: CASSLSGYEQYF. CDR3 nucleotides: TGTGCCAGCAGCCTCTCAGGTTACGAGCAGTACTTC.

CDR3 bases: TGCGCCAGCAGCCAAGATTGGACAGATTTAATGAACCAACTGTTTTTT. Translating it yields CASSQDWTDLMNQLFF. This chain connects TRBV4-3 to TRBJ1-4; weak D call: TRBD1 (6 bases). CDR3 length equals 16 residues. The germline gives CDR1 LGHNA, CDR2 YSLEER. Trimming cost V 0 bases and J 12 bases, with 20 bases left between them.

The chain couples TRBV6-5 to TRBJ2-4; D uncertain. Trimming removed 8 bases at V and 0 bases at J, with 8 bases between. The CDR3 has 13 amino acids. Germline-derived CDR1 and CDR2 are MNHEY and SVGAGI. CDR3 DNA sequence: TGTGCCAGCCGCGGTCTAGCCAAAAACATTCAGTACTTC. Amino acids: CASRGLAKNIQYF.

This clone has just a few counts. The chain carries TRBV4-3 and TRBJ1-1; a possible D gene is TRBD1 (5 bases). From germline, CDR1 is LGHNA and CDR2 YSLEER. There are 14 residues in the CDR3. The ends were cut back, 0 bases at V and 4 bases at J, with 9 bases in the middle. The CDR3 spells CASSQDSGGTEAFF. In DNA form, the CDR3 reads TGCGCCAGCAGCCAAGATTCGGGGGGCACTGAAGCTTTCTTT.

V and J are TRBV5-1 and TRBJ2-5; D is unresolved. This CDR3 has 15 residues. Trimming stripped 0 bases from V and 0 bases from J, with 9 bases between. CDR1 is SGHRS and CDR2 is YFSETQ in the germline V gene. Here the CDR3 reads CASSLAPGDQETQYF. The CDR3 DNA reads as TGCGCCAGCAGCTTGGCCCCCGGAGACCAAGAGACCCAGTACTTC.

This rearrangement joins TRBV6-1 to TRBJ1-5, with 10 bases that match TRBD1. After removal of 11 bases from V and 2 bases from J, the junction contained 3 bases not matched to a gene. Per germline, CDR1 MNHNS and CDR2 SASEGT. CDR3 size: 13 residues. The CDR3 nucleotides read TGTGCCTCCGGGACAGGGGGCAATCAGCCCCAGCATTTT. This translates into CASGTGGNQPQHF.

This chain connects TRBV9 to TRBJ2-7; 7 bases fit TRBD1. Germline CDR1 and CDR2: SGDLS and YYNGEE. The CDR3 consists of 19 residues. The V gene end was trimmed by 0 bases and the J gene end by 5 bases; junction bases not matched to a gene: 20. DNA of the CDR3: TGTGCCAGCAGCGTAGCAGCGAGGGGCTACGGGACAGCGACGGACGAGCAGTACTTC. Amino acids: CASSVAARGYGTATDEQYF.

The J gene is TRBJ1-1, the V gene TRBV6-1, with 8 bases lining up with TRBD1. CDR3 length: 16 amino acids. V lost 4 bases, J lost 2 bases, and 9 bases stayed unmatched. Per the germline V gene, CDR1 is MNHNS and CDR2 is SASEGT. CDR3 amino acids: CASSVLTGALNTEAFF. The CDR3 nucleotides are TGTGCCAGCAGTGTACTGACAGGGGCGCTTAACACTGAAGCTTTCTTT.

J is TRBJ1-1 and V is TRBV10-3, with TRBD1 matching 7 bases. The CDR3 covers 16 residues. Trimming cost V 0 bases and J 0 bases; bases outside gene matches: 4. Germline assignment: CDR1 ENHRY and CDR2 SYGVKD. CDR3 DNA sequence: TGTGCCATCAGTGAGTCCGGACAGGCCCTGAACACTGAAGCTTTCTTT. This gives the protein CAISESGQALNTEAFF.

This chain uses TRBV6-1 with TRBJ1-1; maybe TRBD1 (5 bases). The CDR3 runs to 14 residues. Germline lookup yields CDR1 MNHNS and CDR2 SASEGT. The ends were cut back, 2 bases at V and 5 bases at J, with 12 bases in the middle. Written as DNA, the CDR3 is TGTGCCAGCAGTGAATATATGGGGCCTACTGAAGCTTTCTTT. It is translated as CASSEYMGPTEAFF.

V is TRBV7-8 and J is TRBJ1-4, with D unresolved. Between the trimmed V and J ends, which lost 0 bases and 4 bases, there was a span of 9 bases. The CDR3 loop spans 15 amino acids. Looked up from germline, CDR1 is SGHVS and CDR2 is FQNEAQ. CDR3 coding DNA: TGTGCCAGCAGCTTAGCGCTAAGTCTTAATGAAAAACTGTTTTTT. This gives the protein CASSLALSLNEKLFF.

This sequence joins TRBV5-6 and TRBJ2-1; 8 bases are shared with TRBD2. This CDR3 spans 13 amino acids. After removal of 0 bases from V and 13 bases from J, the junction contained 6 bases not matched to a gene. The V gene's germline CDR1 is SGHDT and CDR2 YYEEEE. The CDR3 nucleotides read TGTGCCAGCAGCTTGGGGAGCGGGGGCCTTCAGTTCTTC. It specifies CASSLGSGGLQFF.

The V gene is TRBV19, the J gene TRBJ2-7, with D uncertain. The CDR3 totals 18 residues. V was pared by 7 bases and J by 3 bases, with 28 bases between. Germline V gives CDR1 LNHDA, CDR2 SQIVND (reference sequence). In DNA form, the CDR3 reads TGTGCCAGTACGCCGGGTTGGTCACCCAATGATTTCTACTACGAGCAGTACTTC. This codes for CASTPGWSPNDFYYEQYF.

Ten or more counts support this clone. This sequence joins TRBV7-8 and TRBJ2-3; 9 nucleotides agree with TRBD2. V shed 3 bases and J 2 bases; nucleotides not matched to a gene: 3. The V gene's germline CDR1 is SGHVS and CDR2 FQNEAQ. The CDR3 runs to 15 residues. The CDR3 sequence is CASSFASGATDTQYF. CDR3 DNA: TGTGCCAGCAGCTTTGCTAGCGGGGCCACAGATACGCAGTATTTT.

The chain recombines TRBV19 with TRBJ1-5, with a weak D call TRBD1 (5 bases). The CDR3 runs 17 residues. Germline-derived CDR1 and CDR2 are LNHDA and SQIVND (reference sequence). Trimming pared 1 base from V and 2 bases from J, leaving 15 bases between. Written as DNA, the CDR3 is TGTGCCAGTAGTATAGGGGCGGTCGGAGGGGGCAATCAGCCCCAGCATTTT. It encodes CASSIGAVGGGNQPQHF.

The chain uses TRBV27 and TRBJ1-5; perhaps TRBD1 as D (6 bases). Germline values: CDR1 MNHEY, CDR2 SMNVEV (reference sequence). There are 14 residues in the CDR3. With 4 bases removed from V and 5 bases from J, the gap between germline ends came to 12 bases. The DNA for the CDR3 is TGTGCCAGCAGTTGGGGGCCAGGCGATCAGCCCCAGCATTTT. It is translated as CASSWGPGDQPQHF.

The CDR3 loop reads CASAQGLRTDTQYF. CDR3 nucleotide sequence: TGTGCCAGTGCCCAGGGACTTCGCACAGATACGCAGTATTTT. The rearrangement joins TRBV2 to TRBJ2-3, with D possibly being TRBD2 (6 bases). There are 14 residues in the CDR3. CDR1 is SNHLY and CDR2 is FYNNEI in the germline V gene. The V end was cut by 9 bases, the J end by 1 base, with 14 bases between.

The chain couples TRBV27 to TRBJ2-3; TRBD1 matches at 10 bases. The germline V gene has CDR1 MNHEY and CDR2 SMNVEV (reference sequence). V lost 4 bases, J lost 11 bases, and 3 bases stayed unmatched. CDR3 length equals 12 residues. CDR3 region: CASSSTGGRQYF. In DNA form, the CDR3 reads TGTGCCAGCAGTTCGACAGGGGGCCGGCAGTATTTT.

This sequence joins TRBV5-4 and TRBJ2-2; D is perhaps TRBD2 (5 bases). The CDR3 covers 15 residues. The V and J ends lost 1 base and 1 base respectively, with 8 bases between them. In germline, CDR1 is SGHNT, CDR2 YYREEE (reference sequence). The CDR3 sequence: CASSLSLENTGELFF. The DNA of the CDR3 is TGTGCCAGCAGCTTGTCACTAGAGAACACCGGGGAGCTGTTTTTT.

V gene TRBV6-1 combines with J gene TRBJ2-7; 8 bases are shared with TRBD1. From germline, CDR1 is MNHNS and CDR2 SASEGT. The ends lost 8 bases at V and 4 bases at J; junction bases unmatched: 13. There are 15 residues in the CDR3. The CDR3 loop reads CASPPDRVGTYEQYF. CDR3 nucleotides: TGTGCCAGCCCTCCGGACAGGGTCGGGACTTACGAGCAGTACTTC.

This clone was counted a single time. V is TRBV6-4 and J is TRBJ2-2, with a possible D match to TRBD2 (6 bases). Between the trimmed V and J ends, which lost 6 bases and 3 bases, there was a span of 17 bases. CDR1 and CDR2 from the germline V gene are MRHNA and SNTAGT. The length of the CDR3 is 16 residues. The CDR3, as DNA: TGTGCCAGCAGCTCAGAACGACTAGAGGACACCGGGGAGCTGTTTTTT. Translation: CASSSERLEDTGELFF.

Only a few counts were recorded for this clone. This chain joins TRBV27 and TRBJ1-6, with a possible D match to TRBD1 (6 bases). The CDR3 has 16 residues. CDR1 MNHEY and CDR2 SMNVEV come from the germline V gene (reference sequence). V gave up 3 bases and J gave up 7 bases, with 16 bases separating them. The DNA of the CDR3 is TGTGCCAGCAGTTTCGTGGCAGGGGCCATCAATTCACCCCTCCACTTT. Protein: CASSFVAGAINSPLHF.

This rearrangement joins TRBV13 to TRBJ1-1; D remains unclear. The germline gives CDR1 PRHDT, CDR2 FYEKMQ (reference sequence). The CDR3 loop spans 14 amino acids. V was trimmed by 4 bases and J by 1 base, leaving 10 bases between them. CDR3 DNA sequence: TGTGCCAGCAGCTCCGGACTGAGGAACACTGAAGCTTTCTTT. Its protein is CASSSGLRNTEAFF.

This sequence joins TRBV7-9 and TRBJ1-1, with TRBD1 matching 10 bases. Germline V lookup: CDR1 SEHNR, CDR2 FQNEAQ (reference sequence). The CDR3 totals 15 residues. With 1 base clipped from V and 4 bases from J, the junction kept 3 bases outside the gene matches. The DNA of the CDR3 is TGTGCCAGCAGCTTAGGGGACAGGGGAGGCACTGAAGCTTTCTTT. Translation: CASSLGDRGGTEAFF. The entire variable domain, with the rest obtained from reference TRBV7-9 and TRBJ1-1, is as follows: DTGVSQNPRHKITKRGQNVTFRCDPISEHNRLYWYRQTLGQGPEFLTYFQNEAQLEKSRLLSDRFSAERPKGSFSTLEIQRTEQGDSAMYLCASSLGDRGGTEAFFGQGTRLTVV.